Included here is one T cell receptor (beta chain) sequence, with context. This record belongs to a study of T-cell reconstitution after alpha-beta-depleted transplantation in children. Trimming shortened V by 5 bases and J by 2 bases, and 16 bases separated the two germline ends. Per germline, CDR1 MNHNS and CDR2 SASEGT. The CDR3 contains 16 residues. Unique molecular identifiers tagged the TCRbeta library. MiXCR, applied by TCRdb to the PCR reads, yields one record per CDR3 protein. The sample lists almost 500,000 distinct CDR3 sequences; under 15% were seen once. The clonotype was recovered from a human donor who donated a stem cell graft to a child with combined immunodeficiency. The V and J genes are TRBV6-1 and TRBJ1-5, with D tentatively TRBD1 (5 bases). Sequences were derived from PBMCs from the stem cell graft donor, sampled from the stem cell graft. The CDR3: CASSPFRGGGNQPQHF. DNA for the CDR3: TGTGCCAGCAGTCCTTTCCGCGGGGGAGGCAATCAGCCCCAGCATTTT.